The 25 T cell receptor beta chains below all came from one sample that was sequenced in a study of sequential checkpoint blockade in melanoma. Libraries were prepared by immunoSEQ multiplex PCR; TCRdb keeps only in-frame clonotypes and omits some of them. The data show 9,500 to 15,000 clones, 65% to 85% seen once. The treatment is: randomized to nivolumab then ipilimumab (arm A) or the reverse (arm B). Specimen: CD8+ T cells sorted from blood (inferred from file names), collected from a patient given nivolumab and ipilimumab in sequence. Receptors were obtained from a human donor with melanoma.

As for this clone: The sample contains more than one DNA sequence encoding this CDR3. The chain links TRBV20-1 to TRBJ2-7, with D hard to call. CDR3 size: 11 residues. Per the germline V gene, CDR1 is DFQATT and CDR2 is SNEGSKA (reference sequence). The V end lost 3 bases, the J end lost 0 bases, and 3 bases lay between the germline ends. The CDR3 is CSARASYEQYF. CDR3 nucleotide sequence: TGCAGTGCTAGGGCCTCCTACGAGCAGTACTTC.

The CDR3 protein is CASSLYAGTGVTDTQYF. The CDR3 DNA is TGTGCCAGCAGCCTCTACGCCGGGACAGGGGTTACAGATACGCAGTATTTT. This chain connects TRBV7-9 to TRBJ2-3; 10 nucleotides match TRBD1. From germline, CDR1 is SEHNR and CDR2 FQNEAQ (reference sequence). V lost 5 bases and J lost 3; bases outside the gene matches: 11. The CDR3 contains 17 residues.

The chain recombines TRBV28 with TRBJ1-2; 7 bases map to TRBD1. V lost 11 bases, J lost 2 bases, and 8 bases stayed unmatched. Germline CDR1 reads MDHEN; CDR2 reads SYDVKM. CDR3 length equals 13 residues. The CDR3 DNA sequence: TGTGCCGGGGGACAGCGGCCCAACTATGGCTACACCTTC. Its translation: CAGGQRPNYGYTF.

The chain employs TRBV5-1 and TRBJ2-7, with TRBD1 matching over 8 bases. Germline loops: CDR1 SGHRS, CDR2 YFSETQ. Trimming removed 0 bases from V and 5 bases from J; junction bases left unmatched: 4. This CDR3 is 14 amino acids long. CDR3 region: CASSLVQGADEQYF. CDR3 in DNA: TGCGCCAGCAGCTTGGTCCAGGGGGCAGACGAGCAGTACTTC. Together with reference TRBV5-1 and TRBJ2-7, the CDR3 gives the full variable domain: KAGVTQTPRYLIKTRGQQVTLSCSPISGHRSVSWYQQTPGQGLQFLFEYFSETQRNKGNFPGRFSGRQFSNSRSEMNVSTLELGDSALYLCASSLVQGADEQYFGPGTRLTVT.

The chain carries TRBV5-6 and TRBJ1-5; 12 bases align to TRBD1. The V gene end was trimmed by 1 base and the J gene end by 2 bases; junction bases not matched to a gene: 7. Germline V gene sequence: CDR1 SGHDT, CDR2 YYEEEE. The CDR3 has 18 amino acids. The CDR3 is CASSLFGTGGDGNQPQHF. The CDR3 nucleotides are TGTGCCAGCAGCTTGTTCGGGACAGGGGGCGATGGCAATCAGCCCCAGCATTTT.

The chain recombines TRBV5-4 with TRBJ2-1, with D possibly matching TRBD2 (5 bases). V shed 0 bases and J shed 9 bases, with 7 bases lying between them. The CDR3 extends over 12 amino acids. Germline V gives CDR1 SGHNT, CDR2 YYREEE (reference sequence). The CDR3 DNA reads as TGTGCCAGCAGCTTGGAGGGAGTTGAGCAGTTCTTC. The encoded protein is CASSLEGVEQFF. Full variable domain (outside the CDR3, taken from reference TRBV5-4 and TRBJ2-1): ETGVTQSPTHLIKTRGQQVTLRCSSQSGHNTVSWYQQALGQGPQFIFQYYREEENGRGNFPPRFSGLQFPNYSSELNVNALELDDSALYLCASSLEGVEQFFGPGTRLTVL.

This chain connects TRBV27 to TRBJ2-1; a weak D match, TRBD2 (6 bases). The germline V gene has CDR1 MNHEY and CDR2 SMNVEV (reference sequence). The CDR3 totals 15 residues. V was shortened by 1 base and J by 4 bases, with 11 bases between the two germline ends. The CDR3, as DNA: TGTGCCAGCAGTTTATTAGGACTACCTTACAATGAGCAGTTCTTC. Its translation is CASSLLGLPYNEQFF.

The chain uses TRBV5-1 and TRBJ2-7; the D is unclear. V was cut by 4 bases and J by 3 bases, with 11 bases left in between. CDR1 is SGHRS and CDR2 is YFSETQ in the germline V gene. This CDR3 has 13 residues. The CDR3 DNA sequence: TGCGCCAGCAGCCATGCACCCTACTACGAGCAGTACTTC. This codes for CASSHAPYYEQYF.

This sequence joins TRBV15 and TRBJ2-3; a possible D gene is TRBD2 (6 bases). The CDR3 consists of 15 residues. V lost 0 bases to trimming and J lost 6 bases, with 13 bases between them. Per the germline V gene, CDR1 is LNHNV and CDR2 is YYDKDF (reference sequence). CDR3 bases: TGTGCCACCAGCAGAGATCCGGCGGGGACGGATACGCAGTATTTT. It encodes CATSRDPAGTDTQYF.

CDR3 bases: TGTGCCAGCAGCCTCAGACACTCTGGGGCCAACGTCCTGACTTTC. Protein sequence: CASSLRHSGANVLTF. The J gene is TRBJ2-6, the V gene TRBV27, with D unclear. CDR3 length equals 15 residues. The ends were cut back, 6 bases at V and 0 bases at J, with 9 bases in the middle. Germline loops: CDR1 MNHEY, CDR2 SMNVEV (reference sequence).

The genes are TRBV7-9 and TRBJ1-4; D not resolved. This CDR3 region has 15 residues. The germline gives CDR1 SEHNR, CDR2 FQNEAQ (reference sequence). Deletions cut 1 base from V and 4 bases from J, with 10 bases between. CDR3 DNA: TGTGCCAGCAGCTTAGACGGAGCTTATAATGAAAAACTGTTTTTT. Protein: CASSLDGAYNEKLFF.

The chain joins TRBV30 to TRBJ2-1, with 12 bases that match TRBD2. Germline V gives CDR1 GTSNPN, CDR2 SVGIG (reference sequence). CDR3 length: 15 residues. The V and J ends lost 3 bases and 6 bases, in that order; junction bases with no gene match: 6. In nucleotides, the CDR3 is TGTGCCTGGAGCGTGACTAGCGGGGGACTCAATGAGCAGTTCTTC. Encoded protein: CAWSVTSGGLNEQFF. Using reference TRBV30 and TRBJ2-1 for the parts outside the CDR3, the full variable domain is SQTIHQWPATLVQPVGSPLSLECTVEGTSNPNLYWYRQAAGRGLQLLFYSVGIGQISSEVPQNLSASRPQDRQFILSSKKLLLSDSGFYLCAWSVTSGGLNEQFFGPGTRLTVL.

The CDR3 region has the DNA TGTGCCAGTAGCCAAGCGGGGGGCATCTCCTACGAGCAGTACTTC. Its protein product is CASSQAGGISYEQYF. V is TRBV19 and J is TRBJ2-7; 9 nucleotides match TRBD2. The CDR3 is 15 residues long. J gave up 0 bases and V 6 bases, and 6 bases lay outside the gene matches. CDR1 and CDR2 (germline): LNHDA, SQIVND (reference sequence).

In regard to this clone: Compared with germline, one end of the junction differs, possibly owing to a read error. The rearrangement uses TRBV10-3 and TRBJ2-7; D is perhaps TRBD1 (7 bases). The germline gives CDR1 ENHRY, CDR2 SYGVKD. CDR3 length: 13 residues. CDR3 coding DNA: TGTGTCATCAGTGCGGAGGGGGCAAGCGAGCAGTACTTC. Amino acids: CVISAEGASEQYF.

The DNA for the CDR3 is TGCGCCAGCAGCCAGGGACTAGTGAGCACAGATACGCAGTATTTT. Protein sequence: CASSQGLVSTDTQYF. This sequence joins TRBV4-1 and TRBJ2-3, with TRBD2 identical over 8 bases. CDR1 is MGHRA and CDR2 is YSYEKL in the germline V gene. The CDR3 length is 15 residues. J lost 0 bases, V lost 3 bases, and 2 bases had no gene match.

The chain employs TRBV10-3 and TRBJ2-1, with TRBD2 matching over 14 bases. Germline CDR1 reads ENHRY; CDR2 reads SYGVKD. After removal of 8 bases from V and 9 bases from J, the junction contained 3 bases not matched to a gene. The CDR3 runs 13 residues. The CDR3 coding sequence is TGTGCCATCCTCGGGACTAGCGGGAGTGAGCAGTTCTTC. Its protein is CAILGTSGSEQFF.

The genes are TRBV2 and TRBJ2-7; 9 bases line up with TRBD1. The CDR3 is 14 residues long. Germline V gene data show CDR1 as SNHLY and CDR2 as FYNNEI. With V trimmed by 7 bases and J by 5 bases, 9 bases remained unmatched. This chain's CDR3 is CASITWTGDHEQYF. The DNA for the CDR3 is TGTGCCAGCATTACCTGGACAGGGGACCACGAGCAGTACTTC.

The genes are TRBV27 and TRBJ2-7; 8 positions match TRBD1. The V and J ends lost 0 bases and 4 bases, in that order; junction bases with no gene match: 5. This CDR3 is built from 15 residues. CDR1 is MNHEY and CDR2 is SMNVEV in the germline V gene (reference sequence). The CDR3, as DNA: TGTGCCAGCAGTTTATCAGAGACAGGGGTGTACGAGCAGTACTTC. This encodes CASSLSETGVYEQYF.

In this sample, this clone turned up a few times. The chain combines TRBV27 with TRBJ1-2; D is possibly TRBD1 (5 bases). V was shortened by 10 bases and J by 2 bases, with 20 bases between the two germline ends. The CDR3 consists of 15 residues. Germline V gives CDR1 MNHEY, CDR2 SMNVEV (reference sequence). The CDR3 bases are TGTGCCACCATCAGTCCCGCCCAGGGAAACTATGGCTACACCTTC. This codes for CATISPAQGNYGYTF.

The chain combines TRBV9 with TRBJ2-1; 11 nucleotides line up with TRBD2. After removal of 0 bases from V and 8 bases from J, the junction contained 1 base not matched to a gene. The germline V gene encodes CDR1 SGDLS and CDR2 YYNGEE. The CDR3 has 14 residues. The chain's CDR3 is CASSVASGRHEQFF. The DNA of the CDR3 is TGTGCCAGCAGCGTAGCTAGCGGGAGGCATGAGCAGTTCTTC.

V is TRBV19 and J is TRBJ1-5; 9 positions match TRBD1. The V gene end was trimmed by 2 bases and the J gene end by 5 bases; junction bases not matched to a gene: 1. This CDR3 spans 14 amino acids. The germline CDR1 and CDR2 sequences are LNHDA and SQIVND (reference sequence). The CDR3 is CASSIWTGDQPQHF. CDR3 coding DNA: TGTGCCAGTAGTATATGGACAGGGGATCAGCCCCAGCATTTT.

This chain's CDR3 is CATSIPTSGVETQYF. The CDR3 nucleotides read TGTGCCACCAGCATTCCGACTAGCGGGGTAGAGACCCAGTACTTC. J is TRBJ2-5 and V is TRBV15; 11 positions agree with TRBD2. V shed 4 bases, J shed 4 bases, and the junction held 5 bases outside the gene matches. Per the germline V gene, CDR1 is LNHNV and CDR2 is YYDKDF (reference sequence). The CDR3 runs to 15 residues.

The chain is built from TRBV7-3 and TRBJ2-2, with TRBD1 matching 7 bases. CDR3 length: 15 residues. Trimming at V came to 5 bases and at J to 0 bases, leaving 3 bases not matched to a gene. The germline V gene has CDR1 SGHTA and CDR2 FQGTGA. The CDR3 DNA follows: TGTGCCAGCAGCACAGGGACAGCGAACACCGGGGAGCTGTTTTTT. The encoded protein is CASSTGTANTGELFF.

This clone was counted only a few times. The chain joins TRBV5-5 to TRBJ2-1; 15 bases align to TRBD2. This CDR3 is built from 17 residues. Germline CDR1 reads SGHKS; CDR2 reads YYEKEE (reference sequence). The junction had 8 bases not matched to a gene; V was cut back by 3 bases and J by 7 bases. CDR3 DNA: TGTGCCAGCAGCTGGATGGGGGGACTAGCGGGAGGTAATGAGCAGTTCTTC. Amino acids: CASSWMGGLAGGNEQFF.

This clone appeared a single time. The chain's CDR3 is CASSIDPSGTPFTLRGTTEAFF. CDR3 DNA: TGTGCCAGTAGTATAGATCCCTCCGGGACCCCGTTCACTCTCAGGGGGACCACTGAAGCTTTCTTT. The V and J genes are TRBV19 and TRBJ1-1, with 7 bases lining up with TRBD1. The CDR3 totals 22 residues. The germline V gene encodes CDR1 LNHDA and CDR2 SQIVND (reference sequence). V shed 0 bases and J 4 bases; nucleotides not matched to a gene: 26. The complete variable domain, with remaining parts taken from reference TRBV19 and TRBJ1-1, reads DGGITQSPKYLFRKEGQNVTLSCEQNLNHDAMYWYRQDPGQGLRLIYYSQIVNDFQKGDIAEGYSVSREKKESFPLTVTSAQKNPTAFYLCASSIDPSGTPFTLRGTTEAFFGQGTRLTVV.